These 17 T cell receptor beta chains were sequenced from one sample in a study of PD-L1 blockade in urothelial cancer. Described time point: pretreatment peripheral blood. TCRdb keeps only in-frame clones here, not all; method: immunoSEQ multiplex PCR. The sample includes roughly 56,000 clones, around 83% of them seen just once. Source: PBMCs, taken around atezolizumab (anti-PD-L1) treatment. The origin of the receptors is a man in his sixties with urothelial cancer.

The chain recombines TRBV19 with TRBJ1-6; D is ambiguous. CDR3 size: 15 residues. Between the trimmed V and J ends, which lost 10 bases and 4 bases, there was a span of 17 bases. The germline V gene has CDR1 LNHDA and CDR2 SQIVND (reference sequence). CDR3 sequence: CATGDPSFYNSPLHF. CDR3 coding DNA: TGTGCCACCGGGGATCCTTCTTTTTATAATTCACCCCTCCACTTT.

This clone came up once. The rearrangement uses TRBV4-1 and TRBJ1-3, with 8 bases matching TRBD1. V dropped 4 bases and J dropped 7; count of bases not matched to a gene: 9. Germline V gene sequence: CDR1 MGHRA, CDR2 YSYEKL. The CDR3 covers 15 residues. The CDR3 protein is CASSPSRTGQNTIYF. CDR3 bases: TGCGCCAGCAGCCCCTCGCGGACAGGGCAGAACACCATATATTTT.

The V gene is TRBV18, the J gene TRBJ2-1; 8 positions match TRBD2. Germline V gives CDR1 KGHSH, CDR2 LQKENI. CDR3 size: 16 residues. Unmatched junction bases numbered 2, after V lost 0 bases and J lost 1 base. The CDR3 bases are TGTGCCAGCTCACCACCGATAGCGGGATCCTACAATGAGCAGTTCTTC. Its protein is CASSPPIAGSYNEQFF.

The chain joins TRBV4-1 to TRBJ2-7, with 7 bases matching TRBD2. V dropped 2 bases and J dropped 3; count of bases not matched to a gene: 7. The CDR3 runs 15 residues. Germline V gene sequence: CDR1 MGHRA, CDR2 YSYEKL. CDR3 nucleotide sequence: TGCGCCAGCAGCCAAAACCCTAGCGGACTCTACGAGCAGTACTTC. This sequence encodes CASSQNPSGLYEQYF.

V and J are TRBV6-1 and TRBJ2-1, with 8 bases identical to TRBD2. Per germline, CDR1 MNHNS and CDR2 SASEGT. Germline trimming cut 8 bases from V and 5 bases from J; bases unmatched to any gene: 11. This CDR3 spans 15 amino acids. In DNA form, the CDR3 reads TGTGCCAGCCAGATCGTGACTAGCGACCACAATGAGCAGTTCTTC. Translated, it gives CASQIVTSDHNEQFF.

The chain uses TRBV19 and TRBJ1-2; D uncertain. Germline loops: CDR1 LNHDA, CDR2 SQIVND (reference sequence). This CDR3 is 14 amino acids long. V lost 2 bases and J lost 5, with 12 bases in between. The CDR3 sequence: CASSISGSPYGYTF. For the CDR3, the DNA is TGTGCCAGTAGTATAAGTGGGAGCCCGTATGGCTACACCTTC. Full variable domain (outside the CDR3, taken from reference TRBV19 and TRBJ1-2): DGGITQSPKYLFRKEGQNVTLSCEQNLNHDAMYWYRQDPGQGLRLIYYSQIVNDFQKGDIAEGYSVSREKKESFPLTVTSAQKNPTAFYLCASSISGSPYGYTFGSGTRLTVV.

Here the CDR3 DNA reads TGTGCCAGCAGCTTAGATGGGGAGTTAGCGGGGGGGTACAATGAGCAGTTCTTC. Amino acids: CASSLDGELAGGYNEQFF. The chain employs TRBV11-3 and TRBJ2-1; 11 nucleotides align to TRBD2. The CDR3 has 18 amino acids. J gave up 4 bases and V 0 bases, and 8 bases lay outside the gene matches. Germline V CDR1 and CDR2: SGHNT, YENEEA.

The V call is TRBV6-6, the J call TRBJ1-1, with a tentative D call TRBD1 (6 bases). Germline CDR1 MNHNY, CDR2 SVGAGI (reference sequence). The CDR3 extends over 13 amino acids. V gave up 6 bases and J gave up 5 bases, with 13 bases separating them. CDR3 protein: CASRYPGETEAFF. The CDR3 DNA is TGTGCCAGCAGGTATCCAGGGGAAACTGAAGCTTTCTTT.

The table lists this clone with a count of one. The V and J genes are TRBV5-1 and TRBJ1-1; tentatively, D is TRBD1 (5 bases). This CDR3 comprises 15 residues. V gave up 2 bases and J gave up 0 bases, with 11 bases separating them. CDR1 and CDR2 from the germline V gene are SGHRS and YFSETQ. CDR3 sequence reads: CASSFSTGLNTEAFF. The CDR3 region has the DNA TGCGCCAGCAGCTTCAGCACAGGCTTGAACACTGAAGCTTTCTTT. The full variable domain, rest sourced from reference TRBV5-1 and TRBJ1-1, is KAGVTQTPRYLIKTRGQQVTLSCSPISGHRSVSWYQQTPGQGLQFLFEYFSETQRNKGNFPGRFSGRQFSNSRSEMNVSTLELGDSALYLCASSFSTGLNTEAFFGQGTRLTVV.

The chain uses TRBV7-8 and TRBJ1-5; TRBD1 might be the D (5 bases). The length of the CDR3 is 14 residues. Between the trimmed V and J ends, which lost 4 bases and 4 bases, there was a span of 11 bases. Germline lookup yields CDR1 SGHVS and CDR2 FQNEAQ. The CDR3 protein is CASSSWTLNQPQHF. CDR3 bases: TGTGCCAGCAGCTCCTGGACACTGAATCAGCCCCAGCATTTT.

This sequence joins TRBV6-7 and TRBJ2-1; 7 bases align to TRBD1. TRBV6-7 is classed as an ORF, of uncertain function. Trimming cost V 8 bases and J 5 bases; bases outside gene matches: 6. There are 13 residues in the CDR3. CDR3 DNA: TGTGCCAGCCGACGGGACAGAAACAATGAGCAGTTCTTC. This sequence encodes CASRRDRNNEQFF.

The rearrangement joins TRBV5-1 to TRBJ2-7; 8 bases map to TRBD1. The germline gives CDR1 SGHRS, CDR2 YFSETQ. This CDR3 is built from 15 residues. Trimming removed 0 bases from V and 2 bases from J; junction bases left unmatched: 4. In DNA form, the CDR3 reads TGCGCCAGCAGCTTGGAAGGGACAGGTGCCTACGAGCAGTACTTC. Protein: CASSLEGTGAYEQYF.

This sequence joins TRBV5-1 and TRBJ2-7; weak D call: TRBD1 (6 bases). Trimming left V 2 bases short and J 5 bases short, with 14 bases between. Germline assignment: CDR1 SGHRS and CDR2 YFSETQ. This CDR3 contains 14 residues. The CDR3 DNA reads TGCGCCAGCAGCTTTACAGGGTTTATCGACGAGCAGTACTTC. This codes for CASSFTGFIDEQYF.

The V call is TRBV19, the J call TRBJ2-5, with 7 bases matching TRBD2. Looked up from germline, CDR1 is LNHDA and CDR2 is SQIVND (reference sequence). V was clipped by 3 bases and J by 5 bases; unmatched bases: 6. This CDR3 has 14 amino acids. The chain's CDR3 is CASSIRGGLETQYF. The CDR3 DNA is TGTGCCAGTAGTATTCGCGGGGGTTTGGAGACCCAGTACTTC.

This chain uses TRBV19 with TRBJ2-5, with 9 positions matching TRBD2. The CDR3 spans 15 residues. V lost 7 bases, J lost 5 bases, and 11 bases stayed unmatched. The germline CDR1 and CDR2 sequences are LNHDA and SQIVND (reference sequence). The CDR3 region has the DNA TGTGCCAGTAAGGTGGCGGGAGGGCCCTTGGAGACCCAGTACTTC. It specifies CASKVAGGPLETQYF.

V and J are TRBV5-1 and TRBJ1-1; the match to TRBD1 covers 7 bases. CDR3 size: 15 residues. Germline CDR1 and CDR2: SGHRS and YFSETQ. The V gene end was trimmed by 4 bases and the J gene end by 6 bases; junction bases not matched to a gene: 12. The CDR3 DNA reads TGCGCCAGCAGCCCCCAGTCAGGGGGTTTTGCTGAAGCTTTCTTT. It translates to CASSPQSGGFAEAFF.

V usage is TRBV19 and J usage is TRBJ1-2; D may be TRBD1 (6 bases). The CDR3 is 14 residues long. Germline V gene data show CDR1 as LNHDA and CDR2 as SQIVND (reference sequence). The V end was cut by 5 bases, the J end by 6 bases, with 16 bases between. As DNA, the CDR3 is TGTGCCAGTAGTCTCGACAGGCCCCTCGATGGCTACACCTTC. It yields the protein CASSLDRPLDGYTF.